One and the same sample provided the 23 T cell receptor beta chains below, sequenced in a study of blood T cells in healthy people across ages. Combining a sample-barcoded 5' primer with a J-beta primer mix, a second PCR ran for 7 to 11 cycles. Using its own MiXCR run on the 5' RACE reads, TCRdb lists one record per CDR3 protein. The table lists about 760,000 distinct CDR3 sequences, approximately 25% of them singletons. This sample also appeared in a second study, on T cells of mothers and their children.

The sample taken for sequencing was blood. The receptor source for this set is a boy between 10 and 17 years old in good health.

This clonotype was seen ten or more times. The chain's CDR3 is CASSLAGTSVYNEQFF. CDR3 nucleotides: TGTGCCAGCAGCTTAGCCGGGACTAGCGTGTACAATGAGCAGTTCTTC. The chain uses TRBV11-3 and TRBJ2-1; 10 bases map to TRBD2. CDR1 is SGHNT, CDR2 YENEEA, per germline. J lost 4 bases, V lost 1 base, and 4 bases had no gene match. The CDR3 covers 16 residues.

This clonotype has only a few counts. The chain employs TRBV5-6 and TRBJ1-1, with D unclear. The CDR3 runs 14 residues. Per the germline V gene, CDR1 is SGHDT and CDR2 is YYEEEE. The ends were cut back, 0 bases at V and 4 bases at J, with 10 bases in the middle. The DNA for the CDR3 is TGTGCCAGCAGCTTGGCCGCGTATCCCACTGAAGCTTTCTTT. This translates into CASSLAAYPTEAFF.

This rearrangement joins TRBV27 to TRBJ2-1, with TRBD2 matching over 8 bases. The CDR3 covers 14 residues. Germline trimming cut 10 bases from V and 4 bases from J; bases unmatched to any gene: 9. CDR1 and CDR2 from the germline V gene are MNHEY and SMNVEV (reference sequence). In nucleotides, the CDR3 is TGTGCCACCAGCTTTGGCGGGGGGTACAATGAGCAGTTCTTC. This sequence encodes CATSFGGGYNEQFF.

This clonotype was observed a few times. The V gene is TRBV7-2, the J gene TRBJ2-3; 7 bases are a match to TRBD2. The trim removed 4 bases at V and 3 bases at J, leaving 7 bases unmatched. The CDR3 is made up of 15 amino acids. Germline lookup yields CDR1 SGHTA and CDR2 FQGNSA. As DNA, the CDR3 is TGTGCCAGCAGCTCGGGACTACCAGATACAGATACGCAGTATTTT. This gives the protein CASSSGLPDTDTQYF.

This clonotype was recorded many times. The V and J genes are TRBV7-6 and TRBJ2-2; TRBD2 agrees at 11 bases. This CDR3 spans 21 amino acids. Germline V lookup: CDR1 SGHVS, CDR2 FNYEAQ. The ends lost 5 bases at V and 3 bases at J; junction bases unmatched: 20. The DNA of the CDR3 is TGTGCCAGCAGCCATCCAACAGGCTTGGCGAAGGGACTAGCGGACACCGGGGAGCTGTTTTTT. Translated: CASSHPTGLAKGLADTGELFF.

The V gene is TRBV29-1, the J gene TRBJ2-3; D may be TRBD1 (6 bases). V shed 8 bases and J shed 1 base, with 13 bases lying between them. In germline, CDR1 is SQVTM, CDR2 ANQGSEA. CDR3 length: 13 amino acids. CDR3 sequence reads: CSLGRGGTDTQYF. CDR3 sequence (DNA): TGCAGCCTTGGCAGGGGAGGCACAGATACGCAGTATTTT.

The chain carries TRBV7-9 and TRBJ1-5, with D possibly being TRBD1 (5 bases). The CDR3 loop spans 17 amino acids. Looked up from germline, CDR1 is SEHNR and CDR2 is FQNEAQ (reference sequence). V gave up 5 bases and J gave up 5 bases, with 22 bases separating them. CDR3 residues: CASSPGQIGGVHQPQHF. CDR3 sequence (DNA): TGTGCCAGCAGCCCGGGGCAAATTGGGGGGGTCCATCAGCCCCAGCATTTT.

CDR3 coding DNA: TGCAGTGCTAGAGAAGTAATTACAGATACGCAGTATTTT. This sequence encodes CSAREVITDTQYF. The chain carries TRBV20-1 and TRBJ2-3; the D is unclear. Germline lookup yields CDR1 DFQATT and CDR2 SNEGSKA (reference sequence). CDR3 length: 13 amino acids. V was shortened by 0 bases and J by 3 bases, with 7 bases between the two germline ends.

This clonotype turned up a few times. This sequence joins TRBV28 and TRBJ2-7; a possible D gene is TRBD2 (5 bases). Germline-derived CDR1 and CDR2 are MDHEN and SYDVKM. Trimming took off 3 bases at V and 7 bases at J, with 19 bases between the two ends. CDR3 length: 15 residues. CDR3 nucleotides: TGTGCCAGCAGTTTTGACCTGGACTCACCGTATGAGCAGTACTTC. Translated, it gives CASSFDLDSPYEQYF.

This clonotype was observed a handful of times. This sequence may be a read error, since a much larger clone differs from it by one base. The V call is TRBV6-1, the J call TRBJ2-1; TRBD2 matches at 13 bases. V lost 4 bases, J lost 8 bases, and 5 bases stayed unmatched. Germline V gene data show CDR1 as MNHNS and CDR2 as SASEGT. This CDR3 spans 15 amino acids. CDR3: CASSGTSGGADEQFF. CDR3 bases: TGTGCCAGCAGTGGAACTAGCGGGGGGGCTGATGAGCAGTTCTTC.

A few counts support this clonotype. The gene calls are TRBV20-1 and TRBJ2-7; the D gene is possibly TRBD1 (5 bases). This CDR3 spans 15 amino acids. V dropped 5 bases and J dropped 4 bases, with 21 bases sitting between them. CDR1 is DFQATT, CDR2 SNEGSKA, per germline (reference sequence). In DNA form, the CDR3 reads TGCAGTGCTGATACCCCGAAGTCCCCAGGGTACGAGCAGTACTTC. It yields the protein CSADTPKSPGYEQYF.

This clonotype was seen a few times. CDR3 DNA sequence: TGTGCCAGCAGTTTCCCCCGGGACAGGGCCCGACAAGAGACCCAGTACTTC. It translates to CASSFPRDRARQETQYF. This chain joins TRBV28 and TRBJ2-5; 9 bases fit TRBD1. J lost 2 bases, V lost 3 bases, and 10 bases had no gene match. CDR1 and CDR2 (germline): MDHEN, SYDVKM. CDR3 length: 17 residues.

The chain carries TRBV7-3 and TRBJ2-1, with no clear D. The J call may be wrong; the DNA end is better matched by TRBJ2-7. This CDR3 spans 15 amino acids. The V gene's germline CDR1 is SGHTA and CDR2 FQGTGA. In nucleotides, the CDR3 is TGTGCCAGCAGCTTAACAATCGGCACCTCCTACGAGCAGTACTTC. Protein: CASSLTIGTSYEQYF.

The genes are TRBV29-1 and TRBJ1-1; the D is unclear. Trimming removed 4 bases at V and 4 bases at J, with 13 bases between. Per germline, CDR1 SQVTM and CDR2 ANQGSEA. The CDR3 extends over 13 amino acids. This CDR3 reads CSVVRGSGTEAFF. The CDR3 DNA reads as TGCAGCGTTGTTCGGGGATCGGGCACTGAAGCTTTCTTT. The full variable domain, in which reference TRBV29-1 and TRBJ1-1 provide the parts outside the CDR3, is SAVISQKPSRDICQRGTSLTIQCQVDSQVTMMFWYRQQPGQSLTLIATANQGSEATYESGFVIDKFPISRPNLTFSTLTVSNMSPEDSSIYLCSVVRGSGTEAFFGQGTRLTVV.

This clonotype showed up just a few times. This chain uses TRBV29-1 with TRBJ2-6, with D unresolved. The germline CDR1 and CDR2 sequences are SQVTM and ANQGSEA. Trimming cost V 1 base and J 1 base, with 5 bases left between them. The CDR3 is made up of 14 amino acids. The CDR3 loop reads CSVEGFSGANVLTF. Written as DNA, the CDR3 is TGCAGCGTTGAAGGGTTTTCTGGGGCCAACGTCCTGACTTTC.

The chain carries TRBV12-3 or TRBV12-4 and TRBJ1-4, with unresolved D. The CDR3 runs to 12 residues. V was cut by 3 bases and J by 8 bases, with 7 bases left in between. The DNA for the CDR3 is TGTGCCAGCAGTTTGGCGGAAGAAAAACTGTTTTTT. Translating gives CASSLAEEKLFF.

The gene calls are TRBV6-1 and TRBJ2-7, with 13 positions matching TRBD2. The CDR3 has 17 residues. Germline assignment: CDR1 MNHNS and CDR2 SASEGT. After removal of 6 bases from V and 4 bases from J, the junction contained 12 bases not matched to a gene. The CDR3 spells CASRTTSGGPKDYEQYF. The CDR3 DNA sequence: TGTGCCAGCAGGACGACTAGCGGGGGGCCTAAAGATTACGAGCAGTACTTC.

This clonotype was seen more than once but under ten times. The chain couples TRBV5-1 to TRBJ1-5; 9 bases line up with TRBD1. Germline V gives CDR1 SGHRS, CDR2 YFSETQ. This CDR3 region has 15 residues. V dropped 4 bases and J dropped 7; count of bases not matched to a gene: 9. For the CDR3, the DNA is TGCGCCAGCAGCCCGGGGACAGGGTATTACCAGCCCCAGCATTTT. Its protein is CASSPGTGYYQPQHF.

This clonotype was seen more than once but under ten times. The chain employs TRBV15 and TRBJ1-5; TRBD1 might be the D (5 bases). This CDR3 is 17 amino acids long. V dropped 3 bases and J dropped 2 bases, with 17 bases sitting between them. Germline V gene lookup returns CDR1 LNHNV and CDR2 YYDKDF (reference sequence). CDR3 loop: CATSRDTDWGGNQPQHF. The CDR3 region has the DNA TGTGCCACCAGCAGGGACACGGATTGGGGGGGCAATCAGCCCCAGCATTTT.

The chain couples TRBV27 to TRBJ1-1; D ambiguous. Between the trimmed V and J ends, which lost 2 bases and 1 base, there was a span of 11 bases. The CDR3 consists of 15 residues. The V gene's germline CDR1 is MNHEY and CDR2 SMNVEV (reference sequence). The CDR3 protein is CASSLSRGWNTEAFF. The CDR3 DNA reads TGTGCCAGCAGTTTAAGCCGTGGGTGGAACACTGAAGCTTTCTTT.

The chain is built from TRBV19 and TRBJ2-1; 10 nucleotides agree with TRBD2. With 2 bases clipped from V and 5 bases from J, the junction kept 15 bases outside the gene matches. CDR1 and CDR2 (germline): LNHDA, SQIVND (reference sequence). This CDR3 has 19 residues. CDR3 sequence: CASSILPRSSGGVDNEQFF. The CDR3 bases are TGTGCCAGTAGTATATTGCCCAGGTCTAGCGGGGGTGTAGACAATGAGCAGTTCTTC.

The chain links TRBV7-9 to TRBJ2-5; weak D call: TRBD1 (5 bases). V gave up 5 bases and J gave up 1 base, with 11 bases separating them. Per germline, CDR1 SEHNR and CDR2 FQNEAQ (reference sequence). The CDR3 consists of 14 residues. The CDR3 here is CASSLTDTQETQYF. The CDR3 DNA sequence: TGTGCCAGCAGCCTGACGGACACCCAAGAGACCCAGTACTTC.

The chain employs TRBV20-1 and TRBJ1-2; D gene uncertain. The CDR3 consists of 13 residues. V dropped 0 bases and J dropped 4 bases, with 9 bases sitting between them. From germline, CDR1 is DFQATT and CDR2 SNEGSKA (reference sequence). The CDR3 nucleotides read TGCAGTGCTAGAGATTCGGACGGCTATGGCTACACCTTC. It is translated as CSARDSDGYGYTF.